This passage covers 5 T cell receptor beta chains from one sample sequenced in a study of blood T cell repertoires in COVID-19 (TCRdb year 2020). Libraries were made using the immunoSEQ multiplex PCR assay. TCRdb obtained this table from immuneACCESS and retained in-frame rearrangements with V and J assigned. These tables miss some clones; where compared with another copy, unresolved V genes account for less than half of the shortfall, and the remainder is unexplained. The sample table holds approximately 130,000 clones, of which approximately 86% were seen once. 2% to 2.5% of the sample goes to the ten largest clones. The sample was PBMCs or T cells enriched from blood (not recorded which). The source of these receptors is a woman aged 45-65 years who had recovered from COVID-19.

This clone appeared once. The V call is TRBV7-2, the J call TRBJ2-5; D may be TRBD2 (5 bases). CDR1 SGHTA and CDR2 FQGNSA come from the germline V gene. This CDR3 has 16 amino acids. Between the trimmed V and J ends, which lost 5 bases and 0 bases, there was a span of 16 bases. In nucleotides, the CDR3 is TGTGCCAGCAGCCTAAGTATAGCCGGGGACCAAGAGACCCAGTACTTC. This translates into CASSLSIAGDQETQYF.

A few counts support this clone. This chain links TRBV4-1 with TRBJ2-7, with D perhaps matching TRBD2 (5 bases). CDR3 length equals 16 residues. Germline V gene data show CDR1 as MGHRA and CDR2 as YSYEKL. Trimming stripped 0 bases from V and 3 bases from J, with 15 bases between. The CDR3 coding sequence is TGCGCCAGCAGCCAAGATTGGCGGGCAGTTAGCTACGAGCAGTACTTC. Translation: CASSQDWRAVSYEQYF.

This clone was detected once. The chain has TRBV4-1 and TRBJ1-6; TRBD1 agrees at 11 bases. The CDR3 contains 15 residues. V lost 2 bases and J lost 9; bases outside the gene matches: 3. Germline CDR1 reads MGHRA; CDR2 reads YSYEKL. CDR3 residues: CASSQSGTGGSPLHF. The CDR3 DNA reads TGCGCCAGCAGCCAATCCGGGACAGGGGGTTCACCCCTCCACTTT.

This chain links TRBV11-2 with TRBJ2-2; D not certain. The CDR3 spans 14 residues. V was shortened by 0 bases and J by 2 bases, with 4 bases between the two germline ends. Germline CDR1 is SGHAT and CDR2 is FQNNGV. CDR3 residues: CASSLELNTGELFF. The CDR3 DNA is TGTGCCAGCAGCTTAGAGCTAAACACCGGGGAGCTGTTTTTT.

This clone was counted a single time. The chain combines TRBV27 with TRBJ2-7; D uncertain. Germline lookup yields CDR1 MNHEY and CDR2 SMNVEV (reference sequence). The ends were cut back, 0 bases at V and 4 bases at J, with 7 bases in the middle. The CDR3 has 13 amino acids. CDR3 protein: CASSLSHLYEQYF. CDR3 coding DNA: TGTGCCAGCAGTTTATCACATTTATACGAGCAGTACTTC.